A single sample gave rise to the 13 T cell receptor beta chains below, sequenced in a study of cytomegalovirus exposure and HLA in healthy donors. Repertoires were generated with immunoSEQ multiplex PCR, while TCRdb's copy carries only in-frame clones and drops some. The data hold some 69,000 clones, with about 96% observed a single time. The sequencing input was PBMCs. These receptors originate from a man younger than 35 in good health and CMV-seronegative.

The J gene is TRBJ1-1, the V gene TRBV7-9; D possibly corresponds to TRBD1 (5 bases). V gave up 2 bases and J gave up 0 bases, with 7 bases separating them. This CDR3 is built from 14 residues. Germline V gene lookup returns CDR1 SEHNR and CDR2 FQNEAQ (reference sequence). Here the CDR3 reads CASSLTGMNTEAFF. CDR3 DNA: TGTGCCAGCAGCTTAACAGGAATGAACACTGAAGCTTTCTTT.

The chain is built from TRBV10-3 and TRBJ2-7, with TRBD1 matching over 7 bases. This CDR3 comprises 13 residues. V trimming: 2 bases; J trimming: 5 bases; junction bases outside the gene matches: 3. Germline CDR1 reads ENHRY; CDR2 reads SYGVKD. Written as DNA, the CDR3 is TGTGCCATCAGTGAGCTCGACAGGGACGAGCAGTACTTC. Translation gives CAISELDRDEQYF.

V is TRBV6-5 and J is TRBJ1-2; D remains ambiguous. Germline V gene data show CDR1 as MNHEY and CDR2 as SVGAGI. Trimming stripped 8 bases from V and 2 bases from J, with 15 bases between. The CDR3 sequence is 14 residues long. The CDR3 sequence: CASGEGGLNYGYTF. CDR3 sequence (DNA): TGTGCCAGCGGCGAAGGCGGTTTAAACTATGGCTACACCTTC.

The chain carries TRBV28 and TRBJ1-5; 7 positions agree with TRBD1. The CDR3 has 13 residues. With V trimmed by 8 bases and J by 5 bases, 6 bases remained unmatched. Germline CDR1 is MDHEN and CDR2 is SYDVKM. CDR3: CASQDRAHQPQHF. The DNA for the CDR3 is TGTGCCAGCCAAGACAGGGCCCATCAGCCCCAGCATTTT.

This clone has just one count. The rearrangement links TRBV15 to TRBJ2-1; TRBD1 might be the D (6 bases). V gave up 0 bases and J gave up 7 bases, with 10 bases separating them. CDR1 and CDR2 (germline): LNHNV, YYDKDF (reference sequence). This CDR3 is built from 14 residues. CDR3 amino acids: CATSRDTGTNEQFF. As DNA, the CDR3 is TGTGCCACCAGCAGAGATACAGGGACGAATGAGCAGTTCTTC.

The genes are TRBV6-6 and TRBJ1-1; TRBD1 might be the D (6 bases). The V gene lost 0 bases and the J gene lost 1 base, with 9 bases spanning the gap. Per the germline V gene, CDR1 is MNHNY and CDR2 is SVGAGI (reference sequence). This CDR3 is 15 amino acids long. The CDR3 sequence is CASSYSRTENTEAFF. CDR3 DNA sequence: TGTGCCAGCAGTTACTCTAGGACAGAGAACACTGAAGCTTTCTTT.

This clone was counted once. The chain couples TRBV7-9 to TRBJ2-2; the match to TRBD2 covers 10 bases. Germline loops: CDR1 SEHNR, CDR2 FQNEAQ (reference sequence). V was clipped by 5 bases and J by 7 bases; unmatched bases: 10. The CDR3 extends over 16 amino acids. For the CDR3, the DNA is TGTGCCAGCAGCACCCTAGCGGGAGTCGGGGACGGGGAGCTGTTTTTT. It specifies CASSTLAGVGDGELFF.

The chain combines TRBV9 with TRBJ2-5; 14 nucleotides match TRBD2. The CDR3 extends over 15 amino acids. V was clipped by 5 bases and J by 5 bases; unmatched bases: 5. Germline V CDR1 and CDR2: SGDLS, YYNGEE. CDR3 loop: CASRAGTSGSETQYF. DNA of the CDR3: TGTGCCAGCAGGGCCGGGACTAGCGGGAGTGAGACCCAGTACTTC.

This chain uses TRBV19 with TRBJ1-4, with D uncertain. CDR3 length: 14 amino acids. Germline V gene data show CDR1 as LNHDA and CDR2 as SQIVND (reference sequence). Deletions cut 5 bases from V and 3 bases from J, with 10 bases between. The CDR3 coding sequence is TGTGCCAGTAGTCGGGGTGCGGCTAATGAAAAACTGTTTTTT. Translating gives CASSRGAANEKLFF.

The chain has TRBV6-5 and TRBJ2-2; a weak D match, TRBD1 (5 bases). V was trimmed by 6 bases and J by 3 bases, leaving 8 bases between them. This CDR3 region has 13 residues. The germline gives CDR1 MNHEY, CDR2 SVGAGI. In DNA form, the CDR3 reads TGTGCCAGCAGGACCAGGGACACCGGGGAGCTGTTTTTT. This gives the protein CASRTRDTGELFF.

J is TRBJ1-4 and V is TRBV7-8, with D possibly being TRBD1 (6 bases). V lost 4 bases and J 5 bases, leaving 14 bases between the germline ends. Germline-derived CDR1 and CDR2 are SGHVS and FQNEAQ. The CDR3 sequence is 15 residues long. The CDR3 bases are TGTGCCAGCAGCTCTCGGACAGAATTCAATGAAAAACTGTTTTTT. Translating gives CASSSRTEFNEKLFF. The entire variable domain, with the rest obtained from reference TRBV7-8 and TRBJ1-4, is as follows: GAGVSQSPRYKVAKRGQDVALRCDPISGHVSLFWYQQALGQGPEFLTYFQNEAQLDKSGLPSDRFFAERPEGSVSTLKIQRTQQEDSAVYLCASSSRTEFNEKLFFGSGTQLSVL.

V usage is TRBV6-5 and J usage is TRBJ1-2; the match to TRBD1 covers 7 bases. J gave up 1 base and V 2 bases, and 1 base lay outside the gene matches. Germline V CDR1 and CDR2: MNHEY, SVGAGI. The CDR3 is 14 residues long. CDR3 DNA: TGTGCCAGCAGTTACGGGACAGATAACTATGGCTACACCTTC. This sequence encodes CASSYGTDNYGYTF.

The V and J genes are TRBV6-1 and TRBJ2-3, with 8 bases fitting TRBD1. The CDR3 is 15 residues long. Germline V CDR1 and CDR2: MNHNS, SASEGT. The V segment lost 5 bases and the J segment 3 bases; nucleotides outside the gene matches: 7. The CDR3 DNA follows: TGTGCCAGCAGTCGGACTACAGGGGGAACAGATACGCAGTATTTT. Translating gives CASSRTTGGTDTQYF.